Each of the 14 T cell receptor beta chains below was sequenced from the same sample in a study of OX40 agonist ivuxolimab in advanced cancers. Libraries were prepared by immunoSEQ multiplex PCR; TCRdb keeps only in-frame clonotypes and omits some of them. The data contain about 49,000 clones, under 90% of them seen just once; the ten biggest clones take up 6% to 7.5%. The sequenced sample was CD4+ or CD8+ T cells sorted from blood, obtained in a trial of the OX40 agonist ivuxolimab. The receptor set was obtained from an adult with an advanced solid tumor such as melanoma, head and neck, liver or kidney cancer.

V gene TRBV5-6 combines with J gene TRBJ1-2; maybe TRBD1 (6 bases). The CDR3 spans 16 residues. Germline V lookup: CDR1 SGHDT, CDR2 YYEEEE. V was shortened by 2 bases and J by 2 bases, with 16 bases between the two germline ends. CDR3 nucleotides: TGTGCCAGCAGCTTACCCCCTGGAGGGGGAAACTATGGCTACACCTTC. Translated, it gives CASSLPPGGGNYGYTF.

Concerning this clone: The junction does not match germline at one end; this may be a read error. The same CDR3 is also encoded by other DNA sequences in this sample. The genes are TRBV19 and TRBJ2-1; the D is unclear. CDR1 is LNHDA, CDR2 SQIVND, per germline (reference sequence). CDR3 length equals 15 residues. DNA of the CDR3: TGCGCCAGTAGTATAGAGTTGGTTGTTCGAAATGAGCAGTTCTTC. Residues: CASSIELVVRNEQFF.

This clone has just one count. CDR3 protein: CASSLRVINSGANVLTF. CDR3 nucleotides: TGTGCCAGCAGTTTACGAGTCATCAACTCTGGGGCCAACGTCCTGACTTTC. The chain recombines TRBV27 with TRBJ2-6; D is undetermined. Trimming removed 2 bases from V and 0 bases from J, with 11 bases in between. The CDR3 consists of 17 residues. Germline CDR1 reads MNHEY; CDR2 reads SMNVEV (reference sequence).

The genes are TRBV28 and TRBJ2-7; 9 bases are a match to TRBD2. Trimming at V came to 3 bases and at J to 0 bases, leaving 3 bases not matched to a gene. Germline V gene lookup returns CDR1 MDHEN and CDR2 SYDVKM. This CDR3 is 15 amino acids long. CDR3 nucleotides: TGTGCCAGCAGTTTCAAAGCGGGAGGCTCCTACGAGCAGTACTTC. Protein product: CASSFKAGGSYEQYF.

This chain links TRBV2 with TRBJ2-5, with D possibly TRBD1 on 5 matching bases. CDR3 length: 14 amino acids. The V gene lost 6 bases and the J gene lost 1 base, with 12 bases spanning the gap. Germline CDR1 reads SNHLY; CDR2 reads FYNNEI. The CDR3 sequence: CASRGTGPQETQYF. DNA for the CDR3: TGTGCCAGCAGAGGTACAGGTCCCCAAGAGACCCAGTACTTC.

This chain links TRBV6-1 with TRBJ2-7; D call uncertain. The CDR3 totals 14 residues. The V gene lost 4 bases and the J gene lost 1 base, with 11 bases spanning the gap. Germline V gene lookup returns CDR1 MNHNS and CDR2 SASEGT. This CDR3 reads CASSAIGSSYEQYV. CDR3 nucleotide sequence: TGTGCCAGCAGTGCCATCGGGTCGTCCTACGAGCAGTACGTC.

Here the CDR3 reads CASSYRQTNTEAFF. In DNA, the CDR3 is TGTGCCAGCAGTTATCGGCAGACGAACACTGAAGCTTTCTTT. V and J are TRBV6-5 and TRBJ1-1; D not resolved. The CDR3 loop spans 14 amino acids. Trimming removed 3 bases from V and 1 base from J, with 9 bases in between. Germline V gene sequence: CDR1 MNHEY, CDR2 SVGAGI.

The V and J genes are TRBV11-2 and TRBJ2-7, with unresolved D. Deletions cut 0 bases from V and 4 bases from J, with 10 bases between. The germline V gene has CDR1 SGHAT and CDR2 FQNNGV. This CDR3 has 14 residues. The CDR3 DNA is TGTGCCAGCAGCTTAGATGCCGTCGTGTACGAGCAGTACTTC. As protein: CASSLDAVVYEQYF.

The V call is TRBV28, the J call TRBJ2-7, with 9 bases identical to TRBD1. V shed 2 bases, J shed 1 base, and the junction held 6 bases outside the gene matches. Germline V gene lookup returns CDR1 MDHEN and CDR2 SYDVKM. The CDR3 covers 16 residues. The chain's CDR3 is CASSLGGTGYSYEQYF. For the CDR3, the DNA is TGTGCCAGCAGTTTAGGCGGGACAGGGTATTCCTACGAGCAGTACTTC. The full variable domain, rest sourced from reference TRBV28 and TRBJ2-7, is DVKVTQSSRYLVKRTGEKVFLECVQDMDHENMFWYRQDPGLGLRLIYFSYDVKMKEKGDIPEGYSVSREKKERFSLILESASTNQTSMYLCASSLGGTGYSYEQYFGPGTRLTVT.

Note on this clone: The junction does not match germline at one end; this may be a read error. The rearrangement joins TRBV12-5 to TRBJ1-1; D gene unclear. This CDR3 has 11 residues. CDR1 LGHNT and CDR2 FRNRAP come from the germline V gene. This chain's CDR3 is CASGLGSEAFF. The CDR3 region has the DNA TGTGCTAGTGGCTTGGGGTCAGAAGCTTTCTTT.

The V call is TRBV27, the J call TRBJ1-1; the match to TRBD1 covers 7 bases. This CDR3 is 12 amino acids long. CDR1 and CDR2 (germline): MNHEY, SMNVEV (reference sequence). The J segment lost 7 bases and the V segment lost 4 bases, leaving 3 bases of the junction unmatched. This CDR3 is CASSSGQDEAFF. The CDR3 DNA reads TGTGCCAGCAGTTCTGGACAGGATGAAGCTTTCTTT.

The gene calls are TRBV13 and TRBJ1-5; 7 positions agree with TRBD1. The CDR3 consists of 16 residues. Germline V gene sequence: CDR1 PRHDT, CDR2 FYEKMQ (reference sequence). With 0 bases clipped from V and 7 bases from J, the junction kept 9 bases outside the gene matches. The CDR3 protein is CASSLGRLQGHQPQHF. CDR3 DNA sequence: TGTGCCAGCAGCTTAGGCCGATTACAGGGGCACCAGCCCCAGCATTTT.

On this clone: The sample has other DNA sequences that encode this CDR3 too. This chain connects TRBV19 to TRBJ1-5; D remains ambiguous. The V end was cut by 1 base, the J end by 0 bases, with 7 bases between. Per germline, CDR1 LNHDA and CDR2 SQIVND (reference sequence). This CDR3 is 15 amino acids long. CDR3 in amino acids: CASSIGRYSNQPQHF. The CDR3 region has the DNA TGTGCCAGTAGTATAGGCAGATATAGCAATCAGCCCCAGCATTTT.

The V gene is TRBV5-4, the J gene TRBJ2-1, with 10 nucleotides matching TRBD2. The V gene end was trimmed by 4 bases and the J gene end by 0 bases; junction bases not matched to a gene: 4. Per germline, CDR1 SGHNT and CDR2 YYREEE (reference sequence). This CDR3 contains 16 residues. The CDR3 DNA reads as TGTGCCAGCAGCCGAGCGGGAGGGAGCTCCTACAATGAGCAGTTCTTC. Amino acids: CASSRAGGSSYNEQFF. Full variable domain (outside the CDR3, taken from reference TRBV5-4 and TRBJ2-1): ETGVTQSPTHLIKTRGQQVTLRCSSQSGHNTVSWYQQALGQGPQFIFQYYREEENGRGNFPPRFSGLQFPNYSSELNVNALELDDSALYLCASSRAGGSSYNEQFFGPGTRLTVL.